The 12 T cell receptor beta chains below come from one sample, sequenced in a study of early T cells in non-severe SARS-CoV-2 infection. MiXCR, applied by TCRdb to the 5' RACE reads, yields one record per CDR3 protein. The sample holds about 50,000 distinct CDR3 sequences, approximately 8.5% seen once. Sequencing was carried out using whole blood. The receptors were sampled from an adult who was a healthcare worker with PCR-confirmed SARS-CoV-2 infection or an uninfected control (not recorded which).

This clonotype showed up many times. This rearrangement joins TRBV11-3 to TRBJ1-6; no clear D. Germline V gene lookup returns CDR1 SGHNT and CDR2 YENEEA. With 4 bases removed from V and 7 bases from J, the gap between germline ends came to 11 bases. The CDR3 covers 14 residues. The CDR3 coding sequence is TGTGCCAGCAGCTCAACATCACGGAATTCACCCCTCCACTTT. This encodes CASSSTSRNSPLHF. Full variable domain (outside the CDR3, taken from reference TRBV11-3 and TRBJ1-6): EAGVVQSPRYKIIEKKQPVAFWCNPISGHNTLYWYLQNLGQGPELLIRYENEEAVDDSQLPKDRFSAERLKGVDSTLKIQPAELGDSAVYLCASSSTSRNSPLHFGNGTRLTVT.

This chain uses TRBV7-2 with TRBJ2-5; D gene uncertain. The V end was cut by 3 bases, the J end by 1 base, with 15 bases between. Germline V lookup: CDR1 SGHTA, CDR2 FQGNSA. CDR3 length equals 16 residues. The CDR3 sequence is CASSFRTSPVQETQYF. CDR3 DNA sequence: TGTGCCAGCAGCTTCCGGACCTCGCCGGTCCAAGAGACCCAGTACTTC.

This chain connects TRBV28 to TRBJ2-1, with 13 bases identical to TRBD2. Trimming took 5 bases from V and 10 from J; bases not matched to a gene: 26. Germline-derived CDR1 and CDR2 are MDHEN and SYDVKM. The CDR3 is 21 amino acids. The CDR3 is CASSTRDRPGLAGPRRGEQFF. In DNA, the CDR3 is TGTGCCAGCAGTACCCGCGACAGGCCGGGACTAGCGGGACCTAGGAGGGGAGAGCAGTTCTTC.

This clonotype was detected only a few times. CDR3: CASSVSFPGRVSYEQYF. Written as DNA, the CDR3 is TGTGCCAGCAGCGTATCCTTTCCGGGCAGGGTAAGCTACGAGCAGTACTTC. The chain has TRBV7-2 and TRBJ2-7, with a tentative D call TRBD1 (5 bases). Germline V CDR1 and CDR2: SGHTA, FQGNSA. This CDR3 is built from 17 residues. V shed 5 bases and J shed 3 bases, with 23 bases lying between them.

This clonotype was seen ten or more times. This chain connects TRBV7-3 to TRBJ2-3; D is unresolved. CDR3 length: 13 amino acids. Between the trimmed V and J ends, which lost 3 bases and 2 bases, there was a span of 6 bases. CDR1 is SGHTA, CDR2 FQGTGA, per germline. The CDR3 here is CASSFTITDTQYF. CDR3 DNA: TGTGCCAGCAGCTTTACAATCACAGATACGCAGTATTTT. The entire variable domain, with the rest obtained from reference TRBV7-3 and TRBJ2-3, is as follows: GAGVSQTPSNKVTEKGKYVELRCDPISGHTALYWYRQSLGQGPEFLIYFQGTGAADDSGLPNDRFFAVRPEGSVSTLKIQRTERGDSAVYLCASSFTITDTQYFGPGTRLTVL.

This clonotype was detected ten times or more. The chain uses TRBV3-1 and TRBJ1-5; a possible D gene is TRBD1 (5 bases). The V gene's germline CDR1 is LGHDT and CDR2 YNNKEL (reference sequence). V was pared by 1 base and J by 5 bases, with 15 bases between. The CDR3 is made up of 16 amino acids. This CDR3 reads CASSQVRDGRYQPQHF. In nucleotides, the CDR3 is TGTGCCAGCAGCCAAGTCAGGGACGGACGCTATCAGCCCCAGCATTTT. The variable domain in full, with the rest retrieved from reference TRBV3-1 and TRBJ1-5, is DTAVSQTPKYLVTQMGNDKSIKCEQNLGHDTMYWYKQDSKKFLKIMFSYNNKELIINETVPNRFSPKSPDKAHLNLHINSLELGDSAVYFCASSQVRDGRYQPQHFGDGTRLSIL.

This clonotype came up many times. The chain links TRBV4-2 to TRBJ2-3, with 8 bases fitting TRBD2. This CDR3 contains 16 residues. The J segment lost 3 bases and the V segment lost 4 bases, leaving 9 bases of the junction unmatched. The germline V gene encodes CDR1 LGHNA and CDR2 YNFKEQ. In nucleotides, the CDR3 is TGTGCCAGCAGCCCCGCCGGGACTAGGGGGACAGATACGCAGTATTTT. Its translation: CASSPAGTRGTDTQYF.

This chain connects TRBV10-2 to TRBJ2-2; TRBD2 matches 11 bases. Germline V gives CDR1 WSHSY, CDR2 SAAADI. This CDR3 is built from 15 residues. The junction had 6 bases not matched to a gene; V was cut back by 5 bases and J by 7 bases. As DNA, the CDR3 is TGCGCCAGCAGTTTAGCGGGAGGGTACTACGGGGAGCTGTTTTTT. Protein product: CASSLAGGYYGELFF.

This clonotype appeared many times. The V gene is TRBV25-1, the J gene TRBJ1-1; D remains unclear. The CDR3 is made up of 11 amino acids. V lost 4 bases to trimming and J lost 5 bases, with 5 bases between them. In germline, CDR1 is MGHDK, CDR2 SYGVNS. In nucleotides, the CDR3 is TGTGCCAGCAGTGCCTCGACTGAAGCTTTCTTT. Residues: CASSASTEAFF.

This clonotype was seen a handful of times. The rearrangement uses TRBV4-3 and TRBJ2-7, with 12 bases fitting TRBD2. Trimming at V came to 4 bases and at J to 3 bases, leaving 4 bases not matched to a gene. CDR1 is LGHNA, CDR2 YSLEER, per germline. There are 15 residues in the CDR3. CDR3 bases: TGCGCCAGCAGCCCAGAGACTAGCGGGAGCTACGAGCAGTACTTC. Protein: CASSPETSGSYEQYF.

The V call is TRBV24-1, the J call TRBJ2-7, with 9 bases fitting TRBD1. The V gene's germline CDR1 is KGHDR and CDR2 SFDVKD. This CDR3 spans 15 amino acids. V was clipped by 2 bases and J by 4 bases; unmatched bases: 5. The CDR3 spells CATSDSGQGKYEQYF. Written as DNA, the CDR3 is TGTGCCACCAGTGATTCGGGACAGGGCAAGTACGAGCAGTACTTC.

This clonotype was seen many times. This chain connects TRBV6-6 to TRBJ2-7; possible D gene TRBD2, 5 bases. The V end was cut by 0 bases, the J end by 1 base, with 13 bases between. CDR3 length: 16 residues. Germline V gene sequence: CDR1 MNHNY, CDR2 SVGAGI (reference sequence). CDR3 residues: CASSYSVGRVSYEQYF. In DNA form, the CDR3 reads TGTGCCAGCAGTTACTCCGTCGGGCGGGTATCCTACGAGCAGTACTTC.